This TCR beta chain was obtained from a study of shared clonotypes between healthy human individuals. CDR1 and CDR2 (germline): SGHRS, YFSETQ. The CDR3 loop spans 13 amino acids. The J segment lost 6 bases and the V segment lost 4 bases, leaving 1 base of the junction unmatched. Of note for this clone: The antigen is not known.

The authors divided CD4+ cells into CD45RA+ naive and CD45RA-negative memory subsets. Study findings and constraints: Generally, naive subsets came out with larger estimated richness than memory subsets.

This table comes from immunoSEQ multiplex PCR, and its TCRdb copy is limited to in-frame clones, with some not included. The sample lists about 1 million clones, about 75% seen once, with approximately 1.5% in the top ten. The TCR comes from a man in his late teens or twenties in good health. The material sequenced was memory CD4+ T cells sorted from blood. Subset in this sample: CD45RA-negative fraction. V and J are TRBV5-1 and TRBJ2-2, with 9 bases lining up with TRBD1. CDR3 protein: CASSRTGAGELFF. The CDR3 coding sequence is TGCGCCAGCAGCCGGACAGGGGCCGGGGAGCTGTTTTTT.